The source of this TCR beta chain is a study of cytomegalovirus exposure and HLA in healthy donors. Trimming left V 1 base short and J 5 bases short, with 9 bases between. The CDR3 runs 13 residues. Germline CDR1 reads SGHNT; CDR2 reads YYREEE (reference sequence). A multiplex PCR was run with 60 Vbeta primers and 13 Jbeta primers. Clones were sequenced by immunoSEQ multiplex PCR, and TCRdb holds only the in-frame ones, with some missing. The sample comprises 150,000 to 200,000 clones, 79% of which are singletons, and more than 1.5% rests with the top ten. The sequence derives from a girl between 10 and 17 years old in good health and CMV-seropositive. The chain has TRBV5-4 and TRBJ1-1; D may be TRBD1 (6 bases). The specimen sequenced was PBMCs. The CDR3 loop is CASSLFQGTEAFF. CDR3 DNA: TGTGCCAGCAGCTTGTTCCAGGGGACTGAAGCTTTCTTT.